This TCR beta chain was sequenced during a study of blood T cell repertoires in COVID-19. Study at large: COVID-19 samples from acute and convalescent phases originated in the United States, Italy and Spain. The analysed material was cDNA or gDNA that came from T cells, B-cell-depleted T cells, or PBMCs.

Trimming pared 5 bases from V and 4 bases from J, leaving 13 bases between. Germline V lookup: CDR1 KGHDR, CDR2 SFDVKD. There are 15 residues in the CDR3. Which cohort a participant joined came from the clinical history participants gave. Many counts were recorded for this clone. Authors' processing steps: Nucleated cell number was recorded as an estimate derived from reference gene primer amplification. TCRdb's table, derived via immunoSEQ multiplex PCR, lists solely in-frame clones and lacks some. That table gives V, J and clone size, and the DNA gave D and trimming. The table records roughly 400,000 clones, 70% to 90% of them present only once.

This TCR was recovered from a woman between 18 and 30 years old who had been exposed to COVID-19. The specimen was PBMCs or T cells enriched from blood (not recorded which). V gene TRBV24-1 combines with J gene TRBJ2-2; a weak D match, TRBD1 (5 bases). The CDR3 DNA follows: TGTGCCACCAGTGGGGAACACAGGCCCACCGGGGAGCTGTTTTTT. Residues: CATSGEHRPTGELFF.